The 17 T cell receptor beta chains presented below share a single source sample, sequenced in a study of T cells in narcolepsy. This table comes from immunoSEQ multiplex PCR, and its TCRdb copy is limited to in-frame clones, with some not included. The table shows some 25,000 clones, with approximately 85% occurring only once. What was sequenced was memory (CD45RA-) CD4+ T cells from blood. These receptors originate from a human donor in good health.

The gene calls are TRBV2 and TRBJ2-7; D ambiguous. The CDR3 has 10 residues. Germline CDR1 and CDR2: SNHLY and FYNNEI. V lost 5 bases and J lost 12, with 11 bases in between. This CDR3 reads CASSNYEWYF. The CDR3 bases are TGTGCCAGCAGTAACTACGAGTGGTACTTC. Combining the CDR3 with reference TRBV2 and TRBJ2-7 gives the whole variable domain EPEVTQTPSHQVTQMGQEVILRCVPISNHLYFYWYRQILGQKVEFLVSFYNNEISEKSEIFDDQFSVERPDGSNFTLKIRSTKLEDSAMYFCASSNYEWYFGPGTRLTVT.

The V and J genes are TRBV28 and TRBJ2-3, with 7 bases lining up with TRBD2. V lost 6 bases and J lost 3; bases outside the gene matches: 12. The germline V gene encodes CDR1 MDHEN and CDR2 SYDVKM. CDR3 length equals 16 residues. The chain's CDR3 is CASRLRPGRATDTQYF. The CDR3 DNA reads TGTGCCAGCAGGTTAAGGCCGGGGAGGGCGACAGATACGCAGTATTTT.

The rearrangement joins TRBV9 to TRBJ2-1; D unclear. V dropped 2 bases and J dropped 9 bases, with 21 bases sitting between them. CDR3 length: 16 amino acids. Germline CDR1 SGDLS, CDR2 YYNGEE. Here the CDR3 reads CASSVSSSRTFREQFF. The CDR3 bases are TGTGCCAGCAGCGTCAGTTCTTCACGGACGTTCCGTGAGCAGTTCTTC.

The J gene is TRBJ1-2, the V gene TRBV5-4, with D possibly TRBD1 on 5 matching bases. This CDR3 contains 14 residues. V was pared by 4 bases and J by 2 bases, with 12 bases between. Germline CDR1 and CDR2: SGHNT and YYREEE (reference sequence). CDR3 coding DNA: TGTGCCAGCAGCCCGGGACCCGCGAACTATGGCTACACCTTC. Protein sequence: CASSPGPANYGYTF.

Remarks on this clone: Other DNA sequences of this sample code for an identical CDR3. V is TRBV5-1 and J is TRBJ2-1, with D perhaps TRBD1 (6 bases). This CDR3 has 12 residues. The V end lost 4 bases, the J end lost 6 bases, and 8 bases lay between the germline ends. The germline V gene has CDR1 SGHRS and CDR2 YFSETQ. The CDR3 loop reads CASSLGGNEQFF. The DNA for the CDR3 is TGCGCCAGCAGCCTAGGGGGCAATGAGCAGTTCTTC.

The chain links TRBV7-2 to TRBJ1-1; D not resolved. The germline V gene encodes CDR1 SGHTA and CDR2 FQGNSA. This CDR3 has 14 residues. V was clipped by 7 bases and J by 1 base, with 13 bases between them. CDR3 DNA sequence: TGTGCCAGCACCTCTAGATTTGGGAACACTGAAGCTTTCTTT. This codes for CASTSRFGNTEAFF. The full variable domain, with the rest looked up from reference TRBV7-2 and TRBJ1-1, is GAGVSQSPSNKVTEKGKDVELRCDPISGHTALYWYRQSLGQGLEFLIYFQGNSAPDKSGLPSDRFSAERTGGSVSTLTIQRTQQEDSAVYLCASTSRFGNTEAFFGQGTRLTVV.

The table lists this clone with a few counts. This chain joins TRBV28 and TRBJ2-1, with TRBD2 matching over 7 bases. Unmatched junction bases numbered 9, after V lost 4 bases and J lost 3 bases. The CDR3 is made up of 16 amino acids. Germline lookup yields CDR1 MDHEN and CDR2 SYDVKM. CDR3 amino acids: CASSYGGGPSYNEQFF. CDR3 in DNA: TGTGCCAGCAGTTATGGGGGAGGGCCCAGCTACAATGAGCAGTTCTTC.

The chain carries TRBV18 and TRBJ2-7; TRBD1 matches at 7 bases. V lost 3 bases, J lost 3 bases, and 5 bases stayed unmatched. The V gene's germline CDR1 is KGHSH and CDR2 LQKENI. The CDR3 has 14 residues. DNA for the CDR3: TGTGCCAGCTCACCCCCCGGGACAGACTACGAGCAGTACTTC. It encodes CASSPPGTDYEQYF. The full variable domain, completed using reference TRBV18 and TRBJ2-7, is NAGVMQNPRHLVRRRGQEARLRCSPMKGHSHVYWYRQLPEEGLKFMVYLQKENIIDESGMPKERFSAEFPKEGPSILRIQQVVRGDSAAYFCASSPPGTDYEQYFGPGTRLTVT.

This clone was recorded once. The V gene is TRBV19, the J gene TRBJ1-1, with D unresolved. Germline V gene lookup returns CDR1 LNHDA and CDR2 SQIVND (reference sequence). The V and J ends lost 5 bases and 2 bases respectively, with 9 bases between them. The CDR3 is made up of 13 amino acids. CDR3 DNA sequence: TGTGCCAGTAGTCTGGCCCAAAACACTGAAGCTTTCTTT. Protein sequence: CASSLAQNTEAFF.

The chain couples TRBV6-5 to TRBJ1-2; TRBD1 aligns across 8 bases. This CDR3 has 15 residues. The germline gives CDR1 MNHEY, CDR2 SVGAGI. V shed 6 bases, J shed 3 bases, and the junction held 9 bases outside the gene matches. The CDR3 DNA follows: TGTGCCAGCAGCCTCGGACAGGGAGGAGACTATGGCTACACCTTC. Translated: CASSLGQGGDYGYTF.

The chain couples TRBV6-5 to TRBJ2-3; unclear D gene. The CDR3 sequence is 13 residues long. V was pared by 0 bases and J by 4 bases, with 5 bases between. Germline-derived CDR1 and CDR2 are MNHEY and SVGAGI. Written as DNA, the CDR3 is TGTGCCAGCAGTTACTCTGGCGCAGATACGCAGTATTTT. It specifies CASSYSGADTQYF.

This clone was observed a handful of times. The chain couples TRBV7-8 to TRBJ2-2; 7 nucleotides agree with TRBD2. Germline V CDR1 and CDR2: SGHVS, FQNEAQ. After removal of 2 bases from V and 1 base from J, the junction contained 4 bases not matched to a gene. CDR3 length: 16 amino acids. For the CDR3, the DNA is TGTGCCAGCAGCTTATCCCCGGGAGGGAACACCGGGGAGCTGTTTTTT. Its protein is CASSLSPGGNTGELFF.

The chain is built from TRBV5-6 and TRBJ2-1; TRBD2 matches 8 bases. V dropped 0 bases and J dropped 3; count of bases not matched to a gene: 2. Germline V gene data show CDR1 as SGHDT and CDR2 as YYEEEE. CDR3 size: 15 residues. CDR3 protein: CASSLAAGVYNEQFF. The DNA for the CDR3 is TGTGCCAGCAGCTTGGCAGCGGGAGTCTACAATGAGCAGTTCTTC.

The rearrangement uses TRBV5-1 and TRBJ2-1; the match to TRBD2 covers 11 bases. The CDR3 contains 16 residues. Trimming cost V 4 bases and J 3 bases; bases outside gene matches: 6. The germline V gene encodes CDR1 SGHRS and CDR2 YFSETQ. CDR3 sequence: CASSPMTSGIYNEQFF. The CDR3 nucleotides are TGCGCCAGCAGCCCCATGACTAGCGGGATCTACAATGAGCAGTTCTTC.

On this clone itself: The junction differs from germline at one of its ends, possibly a read error. The chain recombines TRBV2 with TRBJ2-7, with TRBD2 matching 14 bases. Germline loops: CDR1 SNHLY, CDR2 FYNNEI. The CDR3 spans 18 residues. CDR3 residues: CASSELGGLAGDKYGQYF. In DNA form, the CDR3 reads TGTGCCAGCAGTGAATTGGGGGGACTAGCGGGAGACAAGTACGGGCAGTACTTC.

The chain carries TRBV4-2 and TRBJ2-1, with 9 bases lining up with TRBD2. The CDR3 extends over 17 amino acids. With 6 bases clipped from V and 7 bases from J, the junction kept 16 bases outside the gene matches. CDR1 and CDR2 (germline): LGHNA, YNFKEQ. CDR3 sequence reads: CASSSRSAGGRNNEQFF. In DNA, the CDR3 is TGTGCCAGCAGTTCCAGGAGCGCGGGAGGGCGGAATAATGAGCAGTTCTTC.

This chain uses TRBV5-1 with TRBJ2-1; D is undetermined. Per the germline V gene, CDR1 is SGHRS and CDR2 is YFSETQ. Between the trimmed V and J ends, which lost 5 bases and 5 bases, there was a span of 11 bases. This CDR3 spans 13 amino acids. CDR3 region: CASRKVQDNEQFF. CDR3 in DNA: TGCGCCAGCAGGAAGGTCCAGGACAATGAGCAGTTCTTC.